Listed below are T cell receptor beta chains from one sample, sequenced in a study of OX40 agonist ivuxolimab in advanced cancers. The repertoire was sequenced with immunoSEQ multiplex PCR; TCRdb's copy has only in-frame clones and lacks some. The table lists more than 45,000 clones, around 86% of them singletons, with over 0.7% in the top ten. Sequences were derived from CD4+ or CD8+ T cells sorted from blood, sampled in a trial of the OX40 agonist ivuxolimab. All receptors derive from an adult with an advanced solid tumor such as melanoma, head and neck, liver or kidney cancer. CDR3s include the opening cysteine and the closing phenylalanine or tryptophan. Each record gives: D gene, J gene, V gene, CDR3 DNA, CDR3 protein. D genes are given only for firm matches.

D gene: -; J gene: TRBJ2-1; V gene: TRBV9; CDR3 DNA: TGTGCCAGCAGCGTAACGCCTAGCGTCCCCAATGAGCAGTTCTTC; CDR3 protein: CASSVTPSVPNEQFF
D gene: -; J gene: TRBJ1-2; V gene: TRBV19; CDR3 DNA: TGTGCCAGTAGCCGGACAGCGTATGGCTACACCTTC; CDR3 protein: CASSRTAYGYTF
D gene: TRBD2; J gene: TRBJ2-1; V gene: TRBV2; CDR3 DNA: TGTGCCAGCAGTCTCCGGACTAGCGGAGGGTACAATGAGCAGTTCTTC; CDR3 protein: CASSLRTSGGYNEQFF
D gene: TRBD1; J gene: TRBJ1-2; V gene: TRBV9; CDR3 DNA: TGTGCCAGCAGCGTTGACCTCGGGACAGTCTATGGCTACACCTTC; CDR3 protein: CASSVDLGTVYGYTF
D gene: TRBD1; J gene: TRBJ2-2; V gene: TRBV9; CDR3 DNA: TGTGCCAGCAGCGCGGGACAGGGGTTGACCGGGGAGCTGTTTTTT; CDR3 protein: CASSAGQGLTGELFF
D gene: TRBD1; J gene: TRBJ1-5; V gene: TRBV2; CDR3 DNA: TGTGCCAGCAGCCGACAGGGAAATAGCAATCAGCCCCAGCATTTT; CDR3 protein: CASSRQGNSNQPQHF
D gene: -; J gene: TRBJ1-3; V gene: TRBV18; CDR3 DNA: TGTGCCAGCTCGCGTCAAGGACAGAACTCTGGAAACACCATATATTTT; CDR3 protein: CASSRQGQNSGNTIYF
D gene: TRBD1; J gene: TRBJ2-7; V gene: TRBV19; CDR3 DNA: TGTGCCAGTAGTCCTCAACGGGACAGCCCGGAGCAGTACTTC; CDR3 protein: CASSPQRDSPEQYF
D gene: TRBD1; J gene: TRBJ2-3; V gene: TRBV5-1; CDR3 DNA: TGCGCCAGCGGGGGACAGGGAAAATCAGATACGCAGTATTTT; CDR3 protein: CASGGQGKSDTQYF
D gene: -; J gene: TRBJ2-5; V gene: TRBV19; CDR3 DNA: TGTGCCAGTAGTCCTTGGACAAGGTCGGGGCAAGAGACCCAGTACTTC; CDR3 protein: CASSPWTRSGQETQYF
D gene: TRBD2; J gene: TRBJ2-1; V gene: TRBV28; CDR3 DNA: TGTGCCAGCAGTACCTTAGCGGGAGTGGTCTACAATGAGCAGTTCTTC; CDR3 protein: CASSTLAGVVYNEQFF
D gene: TRBD2; J gene: TRBJ2-7; V gene: TRBV7-2; CDR3 DNA: TGTGCCAGCAGCCTGCCGGGACTAGCGGGATACGAGCAGTACTTC; CDR3 protein: CASSLPGLAGYEQYF
D gene: -; J gene: TRBJ2-5; V gene: TRBV19; CDR3 DNA: TGTGCCAGTAGTATGGTCGTGGGGGAGACCCAGTACTTC; CDR3 protein: CASSMVVGETQYF
D gene: TRBD2; J gene: TRBJ2-1; V gene: TRBV2; CDR3 DNA: TGTGCCAGCAAGAAGCGGGAGAGACCCAATGAGCAGTTCTTC; CDR3 protein: CASKKRERPNEQFF
D gene: -; J gene: TRBJ2-7; V gene: TRBV6-6; CDR3 DNA: TGTGCCAGCATCAACCTAGGAAGGGGAACCTCCTACGAGCAGTACTTC; CDR3 protein: CASINLGRGTSYEQYF
D gene: TRBD1; J gene: TRBJ1-1; V gene: TRBV28; CDR3 DNA: TGTGCCAGCACCCCTACCCGGACAGGGGGAAACACTGAAGCTTTCTTT; CDR3 protein: CASTPTRTGGNTEAFF
D gene: TRBD1; J gene: TRBJ1-1; V gene: TRBV19; CDR3 DNA: TGTGCCAGTAGTGTAGACAGGGCGGGCACTGAAGCTTTCTTT; CDR3 protein: CASSVDRAGTEAFF
D gene: -; J gene: TRBJ1-2; V gene: TRBV11-2; CDR3 DNA: TGTGCCAGCAGCTCCACTCTGAGGACGGGTCGAACCGCTAACTATGGCTACACCTTC; CDR3 protein: CASSSTLRTGRTANYGYTF
D gene: TRBD1; J gene: TRBJ2-3; V gene: TRBV5-4; CDR3 DNA: TGTGCCAGCAGCTTATACAGGGGAAGGATAACAGATACGCAGTATTTT; CDR3 protein: CASSLYRGRITDTQYF
D gene: TRBD2; J gene: TRBJ2-7; V gene: TRBV30; CDR3 DNA: TGTGCCTGGAGATCTGTCGGCGGGAGTACCCACGAGCAGTACTTC; CDR3 protein: CAWRSVGGSTHEQYF